Listed below are T cell receptor beta chains from one sample, sequenced in a study of T cells after yellow fever vaccination. One entry per CDR3 protein results from TCRdb running MiXCR on the 5' RACE reads. The sample contains 300,000 to 400,000 distinct CDR3 sequences, more than 8.5% of which appear only once. Sequenced material: PBMCs, taken on the day of the first yellow fever vaccination. The receptor set was obtained from a man in his late teens or twenties who received the YFV17D yellow fever vaccine. Each CDR3 is given with its conserved first and last residue. D genes are given only for firm matches. Clone size is shown for a subset of rows, as once, few, many or a class of expanded clone.

>TRBD1|TRBV7-2|many|TRBJ1-1
TGTGCCAGCAGGGTTCCGGGACAGTACACTGAAGCTTTCTTT
CASRVPGQYTEAFF
>TRBD2|TRBV5-6|many|TRBJ2-5
TGTGCCAGCAGCCTCCGACTAGCGGGTCAAGAGACCCAGTACTTC
CASSLRLAGQETQYF
>TRBD2|TRBV11-2|few|TRBJ2-1
TGTGCCAGCAGCTTAGAGGCGGGGGGGCCTCTTTCGCCCAATGAGCAGTTCTTC
CASSLEAGGPLSPNEQFF
>-|TRBV13|few|TRBJ1-2
TGTGCCAGCAGCTTAGGCCCCCTCGGTGCGGCCTGCACCTTC
CASSLGPLGAACTF
>-|TRBV4-1|-|TRBJ2-5
TGCGCCAGCAGCCCCTTCTTAGCGAGCAGAGAGACCCAGTACTTC
CASSPFLASRETQYF
>-|TRBV24-1|few|TRBJ2-3
TGTGCCACCAGTGATCCCTATGTCACAGATACGCAGTATTTT
CATSDPYVTDTQYF
>-|TRBV5-1|many|TRBJ2-3
TGCGCCAGCAGCTTGGGGGAGATCACAGATACGCAGTATTTT
CASSLGEITDTQYF
>-|TRBV5-1|-|TRBJ2-2
TGCGCCAGCAGCTTGGGGCCAACGACCGGGGAGCTGTTTTTT
CASSLGPTTGELFF
>-|TRBV7-9|-|TRBJ2-7
TGTGCCAGCAGCCCGAACTCTTACGAGCAGTACTTC
CASSPNSYEQYF
>TRBD1|TRBV15|few|TRBJ1-3
TGTGCCACCAGCTGGGACAGCTTACCCTCTGGAAACACCATATATTTT
CATSWDSLPSGNTIYF
>TRBD2|TRBV20-1|-|TRBJ2-1
TGCAGTGCTCCGAATCTCGCTCTAGCGGGGGGTGGGAATGAGCAGTTCTTC
CSAPNLALAGGGNEQFF
>TRBD1|TRBV11-2|many|TRBJ2-3
TGTGCCAGCAGCTTTGGGACAGGGGTCGCGGATACGCAGTATTTT
CASSFGTGVADTQYF
>TRBD1|TRBV12-3/TRBV12-4|few|TRBJ1-5
TGTGCCAGCAAGACAGGGGGGATTCAGCCCCAGCATTTT
CASKTGGIQPQHF
>-|TRBV7-2|-|TRBJ2-1
TGTGCCAGCAGCTCAACCGGGAGTAATGAGCAGTTCTTC
CASSSTGSNEQFF
>-|TRBV7-9|few|TRBJ1-2
TGTGCCAGCAGCCGCCTAGACTCGGATTATGGCTACACCTTC
CASSRLDSDYGYTF
>-|TRBV19|-|TRBJ1-6
TGTGCCAGTAGTCCAGCAGGTCGGGCTTCACCCCTCCACTTT
CASSPAGRASPLHF
>TRBD1|TRBV7-2|few|TRBJ1-4
TGTGCCAGCAGCCCCTGGGGGACAGGGAATAATGAAAAACTGTTTTTT
CASSPWGTGNNEKLFF
>TRBD1|TRBV7-8|-|TRBJ2-5
TGTGCCAGCAGCAAGAGAGGGACAGGGAAGGGAGAGACCCAGTACTTC
CASSKRGTGKGETQYF
>TRBD1|TRBV11-2|few|TRBJ2-1
TGTGCCAGCAGCTTAGAGATACACAGGGGGCATGAGCAGTTCTTC
CASSLEIHRGHEQFF
>-|TRBV20-1|-|TRBJ1-3
TGCAGTGCTTCCGAGGTAGATGGAAACACCATATATTTT
CSASEVDGNTIYF
>TRBD1|TRBV12-3/TRBV12-4|few|TRBJ1-5
TGTGCCAGCAGACCCGGGACAGGGACGCAGCCCCAGCATTTT
CASRPGTGTQPQHF
>-|TRBV12-3/TRBV12-4|many|TRBJ2-2
TGTGCCAGCAGTCGCGCGAGCGGGGAGCTGTTTTTT
CASSRASGELFF
>TRBD1|TRBV7-3|-|TRBJ2-7
TGTGCCAGCAGCCTCGGGGACAGGGGGCCCTACGAGCAGTACTTC
CASSLGDRGPYEQYF
>TRBD1|TRBV11-2|-|TRBJ1-2
TGTGCCAGCAGCGGGTACAGGGGTTCGGGGGGCTACACCTTC
CASSGYRGSGGYTF
>-|TRBV6-1|-|TRBJ2-1
TGTGCCAGCAGGACGGGGAGCTCCTACAAAGAGCAGTTCTTC
CASRTGSSYKEQFF
>TRBD2|TRBV4-2|-|TRBJ2-3
TGTGCCAGCAGCCAAGTTCTAGCGGGGGACACAGATACGCAGTATTTT
CASSQVLAGDTDTQYF
>-|TRBV5-1|few|TRBJ2-5
TGCGCCAGCAGCTTGGGCCCCAGACAAGAGACCCAGTACTTC
CASSLGPRQETQYF
>TRBD2|TRBV2|few|TRBJ2-2
TGTGCCAGCAGACTAGCGGGAGGAGCGAACACCGGGGAGCTGTTTTTT
CASRLAGGANTGELFF
>-|TRBV12-3/TRBV12-4|few|TRBJ2-1
TGTGCCAGCAGTTCCTACGTTGGGTCTAACAATGAGCAGTTCTTC
CASSSYVGSNNEQFF
>TRBD2|TRBV30|many|TRBJ2-5
TGTGCCTGGGCGGGGGACCGCCGGGAGACCCAGTACTTC
CAWAGDRRETQYF
>TRBD1|TRBV24-1|-|TRBJ2-2
TGTGCCACCAGTGATAATTACAGGGGGCTCAGGACCGGGGAGCTGTTTTTT
CATSDNYRGLRTGELFF
>-|TRBV20-1|-|TRBJ1-1
TGCAGTGCCCCTGATTGGTCTGGAGCTTTCTTT
CSAPDWSGAFF
>TRBD2|TRBV12-3/TRBV12-4|few|TRBJ2-3
TGTGCCAGCAGTCCCCCTGTGGCGGGGGAGAACACAGATACGCAGTATTTT
CASSPPVAGENTDTQYF
>-|TRBV12-3/TRBV12-4|-|TRBJ2-3
TGTGCCAGCAGTCCGCTACAGGTGGGGTTCACAGATACGCAGTATTTT
CASSPLQVGFTDTQYF
>-|TRBV29-1|many|TRBJ2-3
TGCAGCGTTGAATGGCAAGGGGTAGATACGCAGTATTTT
CSVEWQGVDTQYF
>-|TRBV6-4|-|TRBJ1-1
TGTGCCAGCAGTGCGGGGGGGGGTCAGGAAGCTTTCTTT
CASSAGGGQEAFF
>TRBD2|TRBV7-2|few|TRBJ2-1
TGTGCCAGCAGCTCAAGAACGGGCGCGGGGGGGCCAAATGAGCAGTTCTTC
CASSSRTGAGGPNEQFF
>-|TRBV6-5|few|TRBJ2-3
TGTGCCAGCAGTTACGGGCCGGGCGGGGAGACAGATACGCAGTATTTT
CASSYGPGGETDTQYF
>TRBD2|TRBV9|-|TRBJ2-3
TGTGCCAGCAGCGTAGGGATAGCGGGGGGGCTCTATACGCAGTATTTT
CASSVGIAGGLYTQYF
>TRBD2|TRBV5-1|-|TRBJ2-1
TGCGCCAGCAGCCTGACTAGCGGGGGGTCGAATGAGCAGTTCTTC
CASSLTSGGSNEQFF
>-|TRBV15|few|TRBJ2-5
TGTGCCACCAGCAGAGATGTTAAACGTTCGGCAGAGACCCAGTACTTC
CATSRDVKRSAETQYF
>TRBD1|TRBV5-5|-|TRBJ1-1
TGTGCCAGCAGCTTAATGACAGGGAGTGAAGCTTTCTTT
CASSLMTGSEAFF
>-|TRBV4-1|few|TRBJ1-5
TGCGCCAGCAGCCCCACCAGAGGGGACCGAGGCAATCAGCCCCAGCATTTT
CASSPTRGDRGNQPQHF
>-|TRBV15|few|TRBJ1-3
TGTGCCACCAGCAGAGATTATGGCGGATCTGGAAACACCATATATTTT
CATSRDYGGSGNTIYF
>-|TRBV6-5|-|TRBJ2-3
TGTGCCAGCAGTTACTCGACGGGCACAGATACGCAGTATTTT
CASSYSTGTDTQYF
>TRBD2|TRBV28|-|TRBJ2-3
TGTGCCAGCAGTTCCAGACTAGCGGGGGCCGATACGCAGTATTTT
CASSSRLAGADTQYF
>-|TRBV7-2|many|TRBJ2-7
TGTGCCAGCAGCTCACGGACCCTAGACTACGAGCAGTACTTC
CASSSRTLDYEQYF
>TRBD2|TRBV6-1|few|TRBJ2-5
TGTGCCAGCAGCATCGGGACTAGCGGGGGGGGAGAGACCCAGTACTTC
CASSIGTSGGGETQYF
>TRBD1|TRBV4-3|-|TRBJ1-3
TGCGCCAGCAGCCAAGATCCGTCAGGGGGCGGAAACACCATATATTTT
CASSQDPSGGGNTIYF
>-|TRBV6-5|many|TRBJ1-6
TGTGCCAGCAGTTACGGAGGCGGTGGTGATTCACCCCTCCACTTT
CASSYGGGGDSPLHF
>-|TRBV20-1|-|TRBJ2-6
TGCAGTGCTACCCTAGGCAGCGTCTCTGGGGCCAACGTCCTGACTTTC
CSATLGSVSGANVLTF
>TRBD1|TRBV12-3/TRBV12-4|few|TRBJ1-6
TGTGCCAGCAGGGTGACAGGGTCGGAATCACCCCTCCACTTT
CASRVTGSESPLHF